This record looks at one T cell receptor (beta chain) sequence and its context. Sequencing was performed with immunoSEQ multiplex PCR; in TCRdb, only in-frame clones are kept and a portion is missing. The sample lists about 140,000 clones; about 87% were seen once. CDR3 size: 16 residues. Trimming cost V 0 bases and J 1 base; bases outside gene matches: 0. The germline V gene encodes CDR1 KGHDR and CDR2 SFDVKD. This entry is derived from a study of blood T cell repertoires in COVID-19. Study summary: Researchers got acute and convalescent COVID-19 samples from the United States, Italy and Spain. In each case, the material was cDNA or gDNA derived from T cells, B-cell-depleted T cells, or PBMCs.

The sequence was obtained from a woman aged 45-60 years with acute or convalescent COVID-19. Sequencing used peripheral blood. The rearrangement uses TRBV24-1 and TRBJ2-3; TRBD2 matches at 10 bases. The CDR3 DNA follows: TGTGCCACCAGTGATTTGGGACTAGCGGGCACAGATACGCAGTATTTT. Encoded protein: CATSDLGLAGTDTQYF.